The 32 T cell receptor beta chains below were found in one sample sequenced in a study of blood T cell repertoires in COVID-19. Clones were sequenced by immunoSEQ multiplex PCR, and TCRdb holds only the in-frame ones, with some missing. The sample has about 200,000 clones, around 80% seen once. Sequenced input: peripheral blood. All receptors derive from a woman aged 50 to 65 with acute or convalescent COVID-19.

The CDR3 sequence: CASSQDVGLMREQYF. As DNA, the CDR3 is TGTGCCAGCAGCCAAGATGTGGGGCTTATGCGGGAGCAGTACTTC. J is TRBJ2-7 and V is TRBV3-1 (or the pseudogene TRBV3-2), with D perhaps matching TRBD1 (5 bases). V shed 0 bases and J shed 7 bases, with 16 bases lying between them. The CDR3 runs to 15 residues. CDR1 is LGHDT, CDR2 YNNKEL, per germline (reference sequence).

The V call is TRBV3-1 (or the pseudogene TRBV3-2), the J call TRBJ2-7; 10 bases map to TRBD2. Germline loops: CDR1 LGHDT, CDR2 YNNKEL (reference sequence). This CDR3 comprises 14 residues. Trimming cost V 6 bases and J 3 bases; bases outside gene matches: 5. CDR3 sequence reads: CASSDSSGSYEQYF. Written as DNA, the CDR3 is TGTGCCAGCAGTGACTCTAGCGGGAGCTACGAGCAGTACTTC.

This chain links TRBV6-1 with TRBJ1-2, with 8 bases identical to TRBD1. The length of the CDR3 is 15 residues. J lost 2 bases, V lost 2 bases, and 4 bases had no gene match. Germline loops: CDR1 MNHNS, CDR2 SASEGT. The DNA for the CDR3 is TGTGCCAGCAGTGAATGGACAGGGCGGAACTATGGCTACACCTTC. It yields the protein CASSEWTGRNYGYTF.

V is TRBV29-1 and J is TRBJ2-1; 7 nucleotides agree with TRBD1. CDR3 length equals 14 residues. After removal of 4 bases from V and 3 bases from J, the junction contained 6 bases not matched to a gene. Germline CDR1 reads SQVTM; CDR2 reads ANQGSEA. The CDR3 protein is CSVVGTARYNEQFF. CDR3 nucleotide sequence: TGCAGCGTTGTGGGGACAGCGCGCTACAATGAGCAGTTCTTC.

The V and J genes are TRBV7-9 and TRBJ2-1, with TRBD2 matching over 9 bases. This CDR3 spans 17 amino acids. The germline CDR1 and CDR2 sequences are SEHNR and FQNEAQ (reference sequence). V lost 5 bases and J lost 2; bases outside the gene matches: 10. The CDR3 coding sequence is TGTGCCAGCAGCCACCCGACTAGCGGCAATACCTACAATGAGCAGTTCTTC. This gives the protein CASSHPTSGNTYNEQFF.

The chain has TRBV7-3 and TRBJ1-1; D not certain. The germline gives CDR1 SGHTA, CDR2 FQGTGA. The CDR3 length is 13 residues. Trimming pared 3 bases from V and 3 bases from J, leaving 8 bases between. The CDR3 DNA follows: TGTGCCAGCAGCTTCCTTATTGACACTGAAGCTTTCTTT. Its protein is CASSFLIDTEAFF.

The V and J genes are TRBV2 and TRBJ2-3; 9 bases match TRBD1. The trim removed 4 bases at V and 7 bases at J, leaving 18 bases unmatched. CDR3 length equals 18 residues. Per germline, CDR1 SNHLY and CDR2 FYNNEI. CDR3 DNA sequence: TGTGCCAGCAGTGTCCTCCAGGGACAGGGTTTACGGGTGAATACGCAGTATTTT. Translated, it gives CASSVLQGQGLRVNTQYF.

V gene TRBV5-1 combines with J gene TRBJ1-1; unclear D gene. Deletions cut 4 bases from V and 0 bases from J, with 10 bases between. The CDR3 runs 14 residues. Germline CDR1 reads SGHRS; CDR2 reads YFSETQ. The CDR3 is CASSPEELNTEAFF. CDR3 bases: TGCGCCAGCAGCCCCGAAGAGCTGAACACTGAAGCTTTCTTT.

The CDR3 coding sequence is TGTGCCAGCAGTACAGGGACCACTGAAGCTTTCTTT. Translating gives CASSTGTTEAFF. V and J are TRBV25-1 and TRBJ1-1, with D possibly being TRBD1 (6 bases). Germline V lookup: CDR1 MGHDK, CDR2 SYGVNS. V lost 5 bases, J lost 4 bases, and 8 bases lay in between. The CDR3 spans 12 residues.

This clone was counted a few times. The CDR3: CASVKTGETEAFF. Here the CDR3 DNA reads TGTGCCAGCGTAAAGACAGGTGAAACTGAAGCTTTCTTT. The chain couples TRBV18 to TRBJ1-1; perhaps TRBD1 as D (6 bases). The V and J ends lost 8 bases and 5 bases respectively, with 15 bases between them. Germline CDR1 and CDR2: KGHSH and LQKENI. CDR3 length equals 13 residues.

V is TRBV19 and J is TRBJ2-3; 7 nucleotides line up with TRBD2. The CDR3 is made up of 17 amino acids. Germline loops: CDR1 LNHDA, CDR2 SQIVND (reference sequence). The ends lost 3 bases at V and 3 bases at J; junction bases unmatched: 12. The CDR3: CASSIGGSSGGTDTQYF. The CDR3 DNA reads as TGTGCCAGTAGTATTGGAGGGTCTTCGGGAGGAACAGATACGCAGTATTTT.

This rearrangement joins TRBV11-3 to TRBJ2-7; D gene uncertain. Germline-derived CDR1 and CDR2 are SGHNT and YENEEA. V lost 5 bases, J lost 0 bases, and 5 bases lay in between. The CDR3 is 12 residues long. The DNA for the CDR3 is TGTGCCAGCAGCGTCAACTCCTACGAGCAGTACTTC. Amino acid sequence: CASSVNSYEQYF. The full variable domain, completed using reference TRBV11-3 and TRBJ2-7, is EAGVVQSPRYKIIEKKQPVAFWCNPISGHNTLYWYLQNLGQGPELLIRYENEEAVDDSQLPKDRFSAERLKGVDSTLKIQPAELGDSAVYLCASSVNSYEQYFGPGTRLTVT.

The rearrangement uses TRBV6-5 and TRBJ2-1; D possibly corresponds to TRBD2 (7 bases). Germline V gene sequence: CDR1 MNHEY, CDR2 SVGAGI. With 3 bases removed from V and 7 bases from J, the gap between germline ends came to 16 bases. The CDR3 loop spans 15 amino acids. The CDR3 DNA reads TGTGCCAGCAGTTATCGGCGGGGGCGTGGTAATGAGCAGTTCTTC. This codes for CASSYRRGRGNEQFF.

CDR3 in amino acids: CASSKRGAEAFF. For the CDR3, the DNA is TGTGCCAGCAGCAAGCGGGGGGCTGAAGCTTTCTTT. The chain links TRBV2 to TRBJ1-1; D is perhaps TRBD1 (5 bases). The CDR3 is 12 amino acids. V lost 6 bases to trimming and J lost 6 bases, with 11 bases between them. The V gene's germline CDR1 is SNHLY and CDR2 FYNNEI.

This sequence joins TRBV2 and TRBJ2-5; a possible D gene is TRBD1 (6 bases). The V end was cut by 6 bases, the J end by 5 bases, with 19 bases between. Per germline, CDR1 SNHLY and CDR2 FYNNEI. The CDR3 has 15 amino acids. The CDR3 region has the DNA TGTGCCAGCAGCGGGGACATTTCAGCCGGGGAGACCCAGTACTTC. It specifies CASSGDISAGETQYF. The complete variable domain, with remaining parts taken from reference TRBV2 and TRBJ2-5, reads EPEVTQTPSHQVTQMGQEVILRCVPISNHLYFYWYRQILGQKVEFLVSFYNNEISEKSEIFDDQFSVERPDGSNFTLKIRSTKLEDSAMYFCASSGDISAGETQYFGPGTRLLVL.

The rearrangement uses TRBV19 and TRBJ2-2, with 7 nucleotides matching TRBD2. CDR3 length equals 16 residues. Germline V gene lookup returns CDR1 LNHDA and CDR2 SQIVND (reference sequence). V shed 10 bases, J shed 6 bases, and the junction held 17 bases outside the gene matches. CDR3 DNA sequence: TGTGCCACCCAAGATTTTGAGCGGGGAATCGCCGGGGAGCTGTTTTTT. This encodes CATQDFERGIAGELFF.

This chain uses TRBV9 with TRBJ2-3, with D uncertain. There are 15 residues in the CDR3. In germline, CDR1 is SGDLS, CDR2 YYNGEE. V shed 0 bases and J shed 0 bases, with 8 bases lying between them. The CDR3 nucleotides read TGTGCCAGCAGCGTAGAGGCGGCTAGCACAGATACGCAGTATTTT. It specifies CASSVEAASTDTQYF.

The genes are TRBV30 and TRBJ1-2; 8 positions match TRBD1. The CDR3 length is 14 residues. Germline assignment: CDR1 GTSNPN and CDR2 SVGIG (reference sequence). After removal of 3 bases from V and 1 base from J, the junction contained 4 bases not matched to a gene. The DNA of the CDR3 is TGTGCCTGGAGCAGGGGGCCGGGTAACTATGGCTACACCTTC. As protein: CAWSRGPGNYGYTF.

The rearrangement joins TRBV2 to TRBJ1-2, with TRBD1 matching over 8 bases. The V and J ends lost 1 base and 6 bases, in that order; junction bases with no gene match: 13. Germline CDR1 is SNHLY and CDR2 is FYNNEI. The length of the CDR3 is 17 residues. In DNA form, the CDR3 reads TGTGCCAGCAGTGAAGAGGGCCCAGCTACAGGGGGTGATGGCTACACCTTC. This gives the protein CASSEEGPATGGDGYTF. Filled out from reference TRBV2 and TRBJ1-2, the complete variable domain reads EPEVTQTPSHQVTQMGQEVILRCVPISNHLYFYWYRQILGQKVEFLVSFYNNEISEKSEIFDDQFSVERPDGSNFTLKIRSTKLEDSAMYFCASSEEGPATGGDGYTFGSGTRLTVV.

The table lists this clone with a count of one. The chain joins TRBV28 to TRBJ1-2; possibly TRBD1 for D (5 bases). Germline V CDR1 and CDR2: MDHEN, SYDVKM. V was clipped by 4 bases and J by 3 bases, with 15 bases between them. This CDR3 has 15 residues. DNA for the CDR3: TGTGCCAGCAGTTCCCCCCCGGGGGGAGACTATGGCTACACCTTC. It translates to CASSSPPGGDYGYTF.

This clone showed up just once. This chain joins TRBV3-1 (or the pseudogene TRBV3-2) and TRBJ2-1; 11 bases line up with TRBD2. V lost 4 bases to trimming and J lost 4 bases; unmatched junction nucleotides: 6. Germline CDR1 LGHDT, CDR2 YNNKEL (reference sequence). The CDR3 runs to 16 residues. DNA of the CDR3: TGTGCCAGCAGCCCGGGGACTAGCGGTGCTTACAATGAGCAGTTCTTC. This codes for CASSPGTSGAYNEQFF.

This clone has more than one count but fewer than ten. Other DNA sequences in this specimen translate into the identical CDR3. The chain joins TRBV2 to TRBJ1-5, with D possibly being TRBD1 (5 bases). Looked up from germline, CDR1 is SNHLY and CDR2 is FYNNEI. The CDR3 runs to 14 residues. The V gene lost 4 bases and the J gene lost 4 bases, with 11 bases spanning the gap. The CDR3 region has the DNA TGTGCCAGCAGTGGTCAGGGAAGGAATCAGCCCCAGCATTTT. It yields the protein CASSGQGRNQPQHF.

The chain uses TRBV27 and TRBJ2-3; tentatively, D is TRBD2 (5 bases). CDR1 and CDR2 from the germline V gene are MNHEY and SMNVEV (reference sequence). Trimming shortened V by 0 bases and J by 4 bases, and 11 bases separated the two germline ends. The CDR3 runs 15 residues. The CDR3 DNA sequence: TGTGCCAGCAGTTTATCGTCTTGGAGGTCAGATACGCAGTATTTT. This codes for CASSLSSWRSDTQYF.

CDR3 region: CASTPGTGHTEAFF. In nucleotides, the CDR3 is TGTGCCAGCACCCCCGGGACAGGACACACTGAAGCTTTCTTT. The chain links TRBV27 to TRBJ1-1; 8 bases agree with TRBD1. The CDR3 spans 14 residues. Germline loops: CDR1 MNHEY, CDR2 SMNVEV (reference sequence). V was pared by 7 bases and J by 3 bases, with 7 bases of the junction left unmatched.

Worth noting for this clone: This sample also contains other DNA sequences that code for the same CDR3. The V call is TRBV6-1, the J call TRBJ1-2; D gene unclear. The CDR3 extends over 13 amino acids. Germline CDR1 is MNHNS and CDR2 is SASEGT. The V end lost 1 base, the J end lost 5 bases, and 8 bases lay between the germline ends. This chain's CDR3 is CASSEGLRYGYTF. CDR3 nucleotides: TGTGCCAGCAGTGAAGGATTGAGGTATGGCTACACCTTC.

CDR3 protein: CASSRPGQSNEKLFF. The CDR3 DNA follows: TGTGCCAGCAGCCGTCCGGGACAGAGCAATGAAAAACTGTTTTTT. The V and J genes are TRBV9 and TRBJ1-4, with 7 bases matching TRBD1. Germline assignment: CDR1 SGDLS and CDR2 YYNGEE. The J segment lost 5 bases and the V segment lost 4 bases, leaving 8 bases of the junction unmatched. The CDR3 extends over 15 amino acids.

This clone has more than one count but fewer than ten. The J gene is TRBJ1-1, the V gene TRBV18; perhaps TRBD1 as D (6 bases). The germline V and J ends were trimmed by 3 bases and 1 base, with 12 bases remaining between them. CDR3 length: 15 residues. Germline V gene lookup returns CDR1 KGHSH and CDR2 LQKENI. As DNA, the CDR3 is TGTGCCAGCTCACCCGACGGGACAAAGAACACTGAAGCTTTCTTT. Translating it yields CASSPDGTKNTEAFF.

The V call is TRBV28, the J call TRBJ1-2; D ambiguous. Trimming stripped 2 bases from V and 4 bases from J, with 8 bases between. Germline V gene lookup returns CDR1 MDHEN and CDR2 SYDVKM. This CDR3 is 13 amino acids long. CDR3 nucleotides: TGTGCCAGCAGTTTAGCGAGGGTCTATGGCTACACCTTC. Encoded protein: CASSLARVYGYTF.

The CDR3 sequence is CASSVAAGGQNEQFF. As DNA, the CDR3 is TGTGCCAGCAGCGTGGCGGCGGGAGGGCAGAATGAGCAGTTCTTC. The chain is built from TRBV9 and TRBJ2-1; 9 bases map to TRBD2. Germline CDR1 reads SGDLS; CDR2 reads YYNGEE. This CDR3 spans 15 amino acids. V lost 2 bases to trimming and J lost 7 bases; unmatched junction nucleotides: 7.

This clone has more than one count but fewer than ten. The chain uses TRBV30 and TRBJ2-3; possibly TRBD1 for D (6 bases). The CDR3 spans 11 residues. Deletions cut 4 bases from V and 5 bases from J, with 7 bases between. Looked up from germline, CDR1 is GTSNPN and CDR2 is SVGIG (reference sequence). CDR3 loop: CAWMGQDTQYF. The CDR3 nucleotides read TGTGCCTGGATGGGACAAGATACGCAGTATTTT.

The chain employs TRBV7-9 and TRBJ1-2; D perhaps matches TRBD1 (5 bases). The germline V and J ends were trimmed by 3 bases and 2 bases, with 10 bases remaining between them. Germline V gives CDR1 SEHNR, CDR2 FQNEAQ (reference sequence). The CDR3 sequence is 14 residues long. In nucleotides, the CDR3 is TGTGCCAGCAGCTTGCAGGGATCGAACTATGGCTACACCTTC. Amino acids: CASSLQGSNYGYTF. The whole variable domain, filled in from reference TRBV7-9 and TRBJ1-2, reads DTGVSQNPRHKITKRGQNVTFRCDPISEHNRLYWYRQTLGQGPEFLTYFQNEAQLEKSRLLSDRFSAERPKGSFSTLEIQRTEQGDSAMYLCASSLQGSNYGYTFGSGTRLTVV.

The gene calls are TRBV5-1 and TRBJ2-1; 7 nucleotides agree with TRBD1. Unmatched junction bases numbered 6, after V lost 0 bases and J lost 6 bases. This CDR3 has 15 residues. Per germline, CDR1 SGHRS and CDR2 YFSETQ. CDR3 sequence: CASSLEGDSINEQFF. The CDR3 nucleotides are TGCGCCAGCAGCTTGGAGGGGGACAGCATCAATGAGCAGTTCTTC. The full variable domain, in which reference TRBV5-1 and TRBJ2-1 provide the parts outside the CDR3, is KAGVTQTPRYLIKTRGQQVTLSCSPISGHRSVSWYQQTPGQGLQFLFEYFSETQRNKGNFPGRFSGRQFSNSRSEMNVSTLELGDSALYLCASSLEGDSINEQFFGPGTRLTVL.